The 27 T cell receptor beta chains reported below all come from one sample, sequenced in a study of shared clonotypes between healthy human individuals. Libraries were prepared by immunoSEQ multiplex PCR; TCRdb keeps only in-frame clonotypes and omits some of them. The sample contains about 1.1 million clones, 60% to 80% of which appear only once. Specimen: memory CD4+ T cells from PBMCs. Subset meaning: CD45RA-negative fraction. The receptor source for this set is a man aged 18-30 years in good health. Some clones in this sample may be carry-over from other donors' samples.

The chain recombines TRBV30 with TRBJ1-3; D remains unclear. The CDR3 consists of 12 residues. Germline V gene data show CDR1 as GTSNPN and CDR2 as SVGIG (reference sequence). The CDR3 region has the DNA TGTAGGTCCCTAAGCTCTGGAAACACCATATATTTT. Protein: CRSLSSGNTIYF.

The chain links TRBV5-1 to TRBJ2-5; D is uncertain. V was cut by 1 base and J by 1 base, with 8 bases left in between. CDR1 and CDR2 from the germline V gene are SGHRS and YFSETQ. This CDR3 comprises 14 residues. The CDR3 bases are TGCGCCAGCAGCTTGCTTAGCCCCCAAGAGACCCAGTACTTC. Its protein product is CASSLLSPQETQYF.

This sequence joins TRBV6-1 and TRBJ1-2, with TRBD1 matching over 8 bases. CDR1 MNHNS and CDR2 SASEGT come from the germline V gene. V lost 6 bases to trimming and J lost 0 bases; unmatched junction nucleotides: 3. CDR3 length: 14 residues. The CDR3 spells CASRGQVANYGYTF. CDR3 in DNA: TGTGCCAGCAGGGGACAGGTCGCTAACTATGGCTACACCTTC.

This rearrangement joins TRBV18 to TRBJ1-1, with 7 nucleotides matching TRBD1. This CDR3 is built from 15 residues. Germline CDR1 reads KGHSH; CDR2 reads LQKENI. The V segment lost 4 bases and the J segment 1 base; nucleotides outside the gene matches: 6. CDR3 sequence: CASSLPGTANTEAFF. DNA of the CDR3: TGTGCCAGCTCACTCCCCGGGACAGCGAACACTGAAGCTTTCTTT.

The chain has TRBV5-6 and TRBJ2-5; 11 bases are shared with TRBD2. The CDR3 extends over 16 amino acids. V lost 7 bases to trimming and J lost 5 bases; unmatched junction nucleotides: 13. CDR1 is SGHDT and CDR2 is YYEEEE in the germline V gene. CDR3 nucleotide sequence: TGTGCCAGCTCCGGAGCGACTAGCGGGATTCGGGAGACCCAGTACTTC. Its translation is CASSGATSGIRETQYF.

This sequence joins TRBV5-1 and TRBJ1-1, with 9 bases identical to TRBD1. The CDR3 loop spans 18 amino acids. The J segment lost 4 bases and the V segment lost 5 bases, leaving 18 bases of the junction unmatched. Germline assignment: CDR1 SGHRS and CDR2 YFSETQ. The CDR3 sequence: CASRHLTGGAEWGTEAFF. In DNA, the CDR3 is TGCGCCAGCAGGCATTTAACAGGGGGCGCCGAGTGGGGCACTGAAGCTTTCTTT. The whole variable domain, filled in from reference TRBV5-1 and TRBJ1-1, reads KAGVTQTPRYLIKTRGQQVTLSCSPISGHRSVSWYQQTPGQGLQFLFEYFSETQRNKGNFPGRFSGRQFSNSRSEMNVSTLELGDSALYLCASRHLTGGAEWGTEAFFGQGTRLTVV.

V gene TRBV5-4 combines with J gene TRBJ2-1; 8 bases fit TRBD1. Germline CDR1 is SGHNT and CDR2 is YYREEE (reference sequence). The CDR3 is 13 amino acids. The ends lost 1 base at V and 10 bases at J; junction bases unmatched: 4. CDR3 DNA sequence: TGTGCCAGCAGCTTGCAGGGGGCACACGAGCAGTTCTTC. It encodes CASSLQGAHEQFF.

DNA of the CDR3: TGTGCCAGCAGCCCCGCGGGTCGGGTAGCGGGAGATGAGCAGTTCTTC. Protein sequence: CASSPAGRVAGDEQFF. The rearrangement links TRBV5-5 to TRBJ2-1; 9 bases line up with TRBD2. This CDR3 is 16 amino acids long. CDR1 is SGHKS, CDR2 YYEKEE, per germline (reference sequence). V lost 4 bases and J lost 8; bases outside the gene matches: 13.

This sequence joins TRBV28 and TRBJ1-2, with a possible D match to TRBD1 (5 bases). The CDR3 has 12 amino acids. CDR1 is MDHEN, CDR2 SYDVKM, per germline. V was shortened by 1 base and J by 8 bases, with 8 bases between the two germline ends. CDR3 loop: CASSLSQGGYTF. The CDR3 region has the DNA TGTGCCAGCAGTTTATCCCAGGGCGGCTACACCTTC.

J is TRBJ2-5 and V is TRBV11-3, with 15 bases identical to TRBD2. CDR3 length equals 15 residues. The germline V gene has CDR1 SGHNT and CDR2 YENEEA. J was trimmed by 5 bases and V by 5 bases; bases with no gene match: 3. The CDR3 sequence: CASSPGTSGRETQYF. The CDR3, as DNA: TGTGCCAGCAGCCCCGGGACTAGCGGGAGGGAGACCCAGTACTTC.

The chain combines TRBV2 with TRBJ2-7, with TRBD2 matching over 7 bases. The CDR3 contains 13 residues. Looked up from germline, CDR1 is SNHLY and CDR2 is FYNNEI. With 4 bases clipped from V and 3 bases from J, the junction kept 3 bases outside the gene matches. The CDR3 coding sequence is TGTGCCAGCAGTGTCCGGGACTACTACGAGCAGTACTTC. Encoded protein: CASSVRDYYEQYF.

The chain has TRBV5-1 and TRBJ2-1; D is unresolved. The germline CDR1 and CDR2 sequences are SGHRS and YFSETQ. V was pared by 2 bases and J by 12 bases, with 12 bases between. The CDR3 covers 12 residues. CDR3 amino acids: CASSLDLGGQFF. In nucleotides, the CDR3 is TGCGCCAGCAGCTTAGACCTGGGCGGGCAGTTCTTC.

V and J are TRBV13 and TRBJ2-3; 9 bases agree with TRBD2. Germline V CDR1 and CDR2: PRHDT, FYEKMQ (reference sequence). Losses at the gene ends were 5 bases for V and 3 bases for J; bases not matched to a gene: 9. The CDR3 extends over 16 amino acids. The CDR3 coding sequence is TGTGCCAGCAGCCCCCTTGGGACTAGCAAGACAGATACGCAGTATTTT. It encodes CASSPLGTSKTDTQYF.

The genes are TRBV7-6 and TRBJ1-5; D uncertain. CDR1 is SGHVS, CDR2 FNYEAQ, per germline. This CDR3 is 9 amino acids long. The germline V and J ends were trimmed by 8 bases and 9 bases, with 5 bases remaining between them. In DNA form, the CDR3 reads TGTGCCAGCGACCCGCCCCAGCATTTT. Protein: CASDPPQHF.

The chain uses TRBV11-2 and TRBJ2-1, with D maybe TRBD1 (6 bases). Germline assignment: CDR1 SGHAT and CDR2 FQNNGV. The V end lost 2 bases, the J end lost 0 bases, and 11 bases lay between the germline ends. This CDR3 region has 16 residues. The CDR3 DNA reads TGTGCCAGCAGCTTACGAGCGGACAGCTCCTACAATGAGCAGTTCTTC. This gives the protein CASSLRADSSYNEQFF.

The chain carries TRBV6-1 and TRBJ2-7; D ambiguous. The CDR3 contains 11 residues. The germline V gene encodes CDR1 MNHNS and CDR2 SASEGT. CDR3 protein: CAGSMGYEQYF. CDR3 coding DNA: TGTGCGGGATCTATGGGATACGAGCAGTACTTC.

In regard to this clone: Germline and junction disagree at one end, which may indicate a read error. The chain links TRBV20-1 to TRBJ1-2, with no clear D. The germline CDR1 and CDR2 sequences are DFQATT and SNEGSKA (reference sequence). The CDR3 loop spans 9 amino acids. DNA of the CDR3: TGCAGTGCTAGGGAGGCAAGTCCCTTC. Its protein product is CSAREASPF.

The rearrangement uses TRBV18 and TRBJ2-1; possibly TRBD1 for D (6 bases). CDR1 KGHSH and CDR2 LQKENI come from the germline V gene. CDR3 length: 12 amino acids. Trimming cost V 5 bases and J 7 bases, with 9 bases left between them. The CDR3, as DNA: TGTGCCAGCTCAAGGGACAAGAATGAGCAGTTCTTC. Translating it yields CASSRDKNEQFF.

V usage is TRBV6-1 and J usage is TRBJ2-2, with D possibly matching TRBD2 (5 bases). Germline V gene sequence: CDR1 MNHNS, CDR2 SASEGT. Trimming took off 2 bases at V and 5 bases at J, with 12 bases between the two ends. The CDR3 length is 15 residues. The CDR3 here is CASSERRTVTGELFF. CDR3 DNA sequence: TGTGCCAGCAGTGAACGTAGGACTGTAACCGGGGAGCTGTTTTTT.

The chain is built from TRBV7-4 and TRBJ2-7; D is undetermined. The CDR3 sequence is 12 residues long. The germline V gene encodes CDR1 SGHVT and CDR2 SQSDAQ. V was pared by 5 bases and J by 2 bases, with 7 bases between. CDR3 sequence reads: CASSSLPYEQYF. The CDR3 nucleotides read TGTGCCAGCAGCAGCCTCCCCTACGAGCAGTACTTC. Combining the CDR3 with reference TRBV7-4 and TRBJ2-7 gives the whole variable domain GAGVSQSPRYKVAKRGRDVALRCDSISGHVTLYWYRQTLGQGSEVLTYSQSDAQRDKSGRPSGRFSAERPERSVSTLKIQRTEQGDSAVYLCASSSLPYEQYFGPGTRLTVT.

The genes are TRBV5-6 and TRBJ2-7; the match to TRBD2 covers 8 bases. The CDR3 consists of 15 residues. Trimming removed 0 bases from V and 5 bases from J; junction bases left unmatched: 7. Germline V gene data show CDR1 as SGHDT and CDR2 as YYEEEE. The CDR3 region is CASSLVGGGLDEQYF. Here the CDR3 DNA reads TGTGCCAGCAGCTTGGTTGGCGGGGGGCTAGACGAGCAGTACTTC.

V and J are TRBV5-5 and TRBJ1-5; 7 nucleotides line up with TRBD1. The germline gives CDR1 SGHKS, CDR2 YYEKEE (reference sequence). The CDR3 runs to 14 residues. V lost 3 bases and J lost 1; bases outside the gene matches: 1. CDR3 sequence reads: CASSWDRSNQPQHF. As DNA, the CDR3 is TGTGCCAGCAGCTGGGACAGAAGCAATCAGCCCCAGCATTTT.

The V call is TRBV5-4, the J call TRBJ1-6; D might be TRBD1 (5 bases). CDR3 length: 14 amino acids. Germline CDR1 SGHNT, CDR2 YYREEE (reference sequence). With 3 bases removed from V and 7 bases from J, the gap between germline ends came to 11 bases. DNA of the CDR3: TGTGCCAGCAGCTGGGGGAGGGCAAATTCACCCCTCCACTTT. Translation gives CASSWGRANSPLHF.

This clone occurred a few times. The sample holds other DNA sequences that translate to the same CDR3. The chain uses TRBV5-1 and TRBJ1-1; D call uncertain. Germline CDR1 is SGHRS and CDR2 is YFSETQ. The CDR3 length is 13 residues. The germline V and J ends were trimmed by 3 bases and 1 base, with 7 bases remaining between them. The CDR3 DNA follows: TGCGCCAGCAGCTCTGGTCCGAACACTGAAGCTTTCTTT. Protein product: CASSSGPNTEAFF.

The genes are TRBV5-8 and TRBJ1-2; TRBD1 might be the D (5 bases). Trimming pared 3 bases from V and 7 bases from J, leaving 7 bases between. This CDR3 is 11 amino acids long. Germline V gene sequence: CDR1 SGHTS, CDR2 YDEGEE. The DNA for the CDR3 is TGTGCCAGCAGCTATGGGGGTGGCTACACCTTC. This codes for CASSYGGGYTF.

The V gene is TRBV18, the J gene TRBJ1-4; D remains ambiguous. In germline, CDR1 is KGHSH, CDR2 LQKENI. V was trimmed by 2 bases and J by 5 bases, leaving 12 bases between them. This CDR3 comprises 15 residues. The CDR3 loop reads CASSPGGIANEKLFF. The CDR3 DNA is TGTGCCAGCTCACCAGGAGGGATCGCGAATGAAAAACTGTTTTTT.

The chain couples TRBV30 to TRBJ1-1; D unclear. Germline-derived CDR1 and CDR2 are GTSNPN and SVGIG (reference sequence). V was clipped by 2 bases and J by 4 bases, with 11 bases between them. The CDR3 totals 13 residues. CDR3 coding DNA: TGTGCCTGGAGTAACAGCGGAGGCACTGAAGCTTTCTTT. This gives the protein CAWSNSGGTEAFF.